The 3 T cell receptor beta chains below come from one sample, sequenced in a study of cytomegalovirus exposure and HLA in healthy donors (dated by TCRdb to about 2017). Libraries were built with the immunoSEQ multiplex PCR assay. For the multiplex PCR, a mixture combining 60 forward primers for TCR Vbeta segments and 13 reverse primers for TCR Jbeta segments was used. Here the immuneACCESS table is served through TCRdb, limited to in-frame sequences with V and J called. Missing clones are a known gap in these copies; in checked studies unresolved V genes cover under half, and the rest lacks a known reason. Recorded for this sample are more than 85,000 clones; 60% to 80% of them occurred a single time. The ten largest make up 8.5% to 10% of the sample. Material: PBMCs. These receptors were obtained from a male donor in good health and CMV-seropositive.

This clone was observed a handful of times. The junction departs from the called germline gene at one end, perhaps through a read error. This chain links TRBV7-9 with TRBJ2-5; 7 nucleotides line up with TRBD1. This CDR3 is 16 amino acids long. Germline V gene lookup returns CDR1 SEHNR and CDR2 FQNEAQ (reference sequence). Here the CDR3 DNA reads TGTGCTAGCAGCTTAGCTCTTACAGGGGCCCAAGCGGCCCAGTACTTC. It encodes CASSLALTGAQAAQYF.

The chain is built from TRBV10-3 and TRBJ1-6; maybe TRBD1 (5 bases). In germline, CDR1 is ENHRY, CDR2 SYGVKD. The V gene lost 6 bases and the J gene lost 0 bases, with 12 bases spanning the gap. This CDR3 comprises 16 residues. CDR3 in DNA: TGTGCCATCAGGAGCGAAGACAGCTCCTATAATTCACCCCTCCACTTT. This encodes CAIRSEDSSYNSPLHF.

This chain uses TRBV4-1 with TRBJ1-5; tentative D call: TRBD1 (6 bases). Trimming shortened V by 3 bases and J by 2 bases, and 11 bases separated the two germline ends. CDR1 is MGHRA, CDR2 YSYEKL, per germline. CDR3 length: 15 residues. The CDR3 loop reads CASSQGARGNQPQHF. The CDR3 DNA is TGCGCCAGCAGCCAGGGGGCGAGGGGCAATCAGCCCCAGCATTTT.